These 6 T cell receptor beta chains were all obtained from the same sample, sequenced in a study of vaccination and CD4 T cells after COVID-19. With the Oncomine TCR Beta short-read assay, DNA from cultured CD4+ T cells was sequenced. TCRdb itself ran the PCR reads through MiXCR, one entry per CDR3 protein. The table has about 15,000 distinct CDR3 sequences, approximately 55% seen once; the top ten hold 3.5% to 5%. These TCRs' antigens remain unknown. Sample treatment: roughly 11-day PBMC culture with coronavirus spike peptide pools or control peptides (ViraFEST assay). Specimen: CD4+ T cells from blood, cultured in vitro, collected before SARS-CoV-2 vaccination. The receptors come from a human donor who had recovered from COVID-19.

The chain links TRBV19 to TRBJ1-1; D gene unclear. CDR1 is LNHDA, CDR2 SQIVND, per germline (reference sequence). The CDR3 loop spans 13 amino acids. Deletions cut 3 bases from V and 1 base from J, with 6 bases between. The CDR3 loop is CASSMSWNTEAFF. DNA for the CDR3: TGTGCCAGTAGTATGAGTTGGAACACTGAAGCTTTCTTT. Complete variable domain (other parts from reference TRBV19 and TRBJ1-1): DGGITQSPKYLFRKEGQNVTLSCEQNLNHDAMYWYRQDPGQGLRLIYYSQIVNDFQKGDIAEGYSVSREKKESFPLTVTSAQKNPTAFYLCASSMSWNTEAFFGQGTRLTVV.

This chain uses TRBV28 with TRBJ1-1; D perhaps matches TRBD1 (5 bases). Germline V gene sequence: CDR1 MDHEN, CDR2 SYDVKM. The CDR3 runs to 11 residues. The ends were cut back, 6 bases at V and 8 bases at J, with 10 bases in the middle. This CDR3 reads CASRGRPEAFF. Written as DNA, the CDR3 is TGTGCCAGCAGGGGACGGCCAGAAGCTTTCTTT.

This clonotype was detected a few times. The chain carries TRBV29-1 and TRBJ2-2; the D gene is possibly TRBD1 (6 bases). CDR3 length: 13 residues. Germline values: CDR1 SQVTM, CDR2 ANQGSEA. V gave up 3 bases and J gave up 6 bases, with 11 bases separating them. CDR3 coding DNA: TGCAGCGTTGAGACTACAGGGTCCGGGGAGCTGTTTTTT. It translates to CSVETTGSGELFF.

The sample holds a few counts of this clonotype. The chain joins TRBV10-3 to TRBJ1-1; D call uncertain. The germline V gene has CDR1 ENHRY and CDR2 SYGVKD. The CDR3 consists of 13 residues. V lost 4 bases and J 7 bases, leaving 13 bases between the germline ends. CDR3 protein: CAISGTLGGEAFF. The DNA of the CDR3 is TGTGCCATCAGTGGGACTTTGGGTGGTGAAGCTTTCTTT.

The chain uses TRBV19 and TRBJ1-1; 7 nucleotides line up with TRBD1. This CDR3 has 13 amino acids. The ends lost 5 bases at V and 11 bases at J; junction bases unmatched: 11. Germline CDR1 LNHDA, CDR2 SQIVND (reference sequence). CDR3 amino acids: CASSGQGGRDAFF. CDR3 nucleotides: TGTGCCAGTAGTGGTCAGGGGGGGAGAGACGCTTTCTTT.

J is TRBJ2-5 and V is TRBV20-1; perhaps TRBD2 as D (6 bases). The CDR3 extends over 13 amino acids. CDR1 and CDR2 from the germline V gene are DFQATT and SNEGSKA (reference sequence). Trimming removed 6 bases from V and 2 bases from J, with 13 bases in between. The CDR3 DNA is TGCAGTGCCGCCACCGGGGGACAAGAGACCCAGTACTTC. The encoded protein is CSAATGGQETQYF.